This T cell receptor beta chain was sequenced for a study of radiation and T cells in renal cell carcinoma. Study-wide results and limits: Top tumor clonotypes rose in blood 2 weeks post-radiation, then contracted.

Time point specified: blood 2 weeks post-SBRT. Treatment indicated: 15 Gy SBRT to primary tumor, nephrectomy 4 weeks later. The tumor was a clear cell renal cell carcinoma. Losses at the gene ends were 0 bases for V and 4 bases for J; bases not matched to a gene: 3. Germline CDR1 SGHDN, CDR2 FVKESK. The CDR3 has 14 amino acids. Some clones are missing from TCRdb's copy, which holds only in-frame ones; the method was immunoSEQ multiplex PCR. In the table there are around 80,000 clones, around 76% of which are singletons. Turning to this clone: Its antigen is as yet unknown.

This TCR was recovered from a man in his sixties with renal cell carcinoma. Sequences were derived from blood, sampled from a patient whose treatment included radiotherapy and nephrectomy. J is TRBJ2-7 and V is TRBV14; 7 positions match TRBD1. CDR3 in DNA: TGTGCCAGCAGCCAAGAGACAGGGTTTTACGAGCAGTACTTC. This gives the protein CASSQETGFYEQYF. The full variable domain, rest sourced from reference TRBV14 and TRBJ2-7, is EAGVTQFPSHSVIEKGQTVTLRCDPISGHDNLYWYRRVMGKEIKFLLHFVKESKQDESGMPNNRFLAERTGGTYSTLKVQPAELEDSGVYFCASSQETGFYEQYFGPGTRLTVT.